This record looks at one TCR beta chain sequence and its context. The sample comes from a study of T cell responses to AZD1222 COVID-19 vaccine. The method was immunoSEQ multiplex PCR; TCRdb's version includes in-frame clones alone and lacks a portion of them. Of about 260,000 clones listed, approximately 95% are singletons. The V gene end was trimmed by 4 bases and the J gene end by 8 bases; junction bases not matched to a gene: 7. CDR3 length equals 15 residues. CDR1 and CDR2 from the germline V gene are LGHDT and YNNKEL (reference sequence). The rearrangement links TRBV3-1 (or the pseudogene TRBV3-2) to TRBJ2-2; 10 bases are a match to TRBD2. This specimen consisted of peripheral blood, obtained on day 0 of AZD1222 vaccination. This TCR came from an adult in good health. The CDR3: CASSLASGGIGELFF. As DNA, the CDR3 is TGTGCCAGCAGCCTCGCTAGCGGGGGTATAGGGGAGCTGTTTTTT.